This T cell receptor beta chain emerged from a study of persistence of HIV-infected CD4 T cells. Study-wide context: Multiple blood draws of up to about 200 mL, except two donors with single leukapheresis. General study findings and limits: Degenerate expanded CDR3beta sequences were enriched among CMV- and Gag-responding cells. CMV- and Gag-responding cells had lower TCRbeta richness than CD3/CD28-responding cells.

Germline CDR1 is SQVTM and CDR2 is ANQGSEA. The CDR3 sequence is 15 residues long. The V end was cut by 0 bases, the J end by 2 bases, with 13 bases between. This was the immunoSEQ version 4 assay in survey mode. Sequencing was performed with immunoSEQ multiplex PCR; in TCRdb, only in-frame clones are kept and a portion is missing. The sample contains fewer than 30,000 clones, 82% of which appear only once. Stimulation used around 10 ug/mL lysate from CMV-infected fibroblasts. CD40L-negative CD69-negative CD45RO-high memory CD4+ T cells were sorted as populations depleted of antigen-responding cells. This clone appeared a single time. Its target is unknown.

The TCR sequence derives from an adult man with HIV who was CMV-seropositive. This chain joins TRBV29-1 and TRBJ1-1, with a weak D call TRBD1 (5 bases). Material: CD4+ T cells sorted from PBMCs after approximately 18-hour stimulation, obtained from a patient who received antiretroviral therapy. The CDR3: CSVEEQAILNTEAFF. The CDR3 DNA sequence: TGCAGCGTTGAAGAACAGGCAATTTTAAACACTGAAGCTTTCTTT.